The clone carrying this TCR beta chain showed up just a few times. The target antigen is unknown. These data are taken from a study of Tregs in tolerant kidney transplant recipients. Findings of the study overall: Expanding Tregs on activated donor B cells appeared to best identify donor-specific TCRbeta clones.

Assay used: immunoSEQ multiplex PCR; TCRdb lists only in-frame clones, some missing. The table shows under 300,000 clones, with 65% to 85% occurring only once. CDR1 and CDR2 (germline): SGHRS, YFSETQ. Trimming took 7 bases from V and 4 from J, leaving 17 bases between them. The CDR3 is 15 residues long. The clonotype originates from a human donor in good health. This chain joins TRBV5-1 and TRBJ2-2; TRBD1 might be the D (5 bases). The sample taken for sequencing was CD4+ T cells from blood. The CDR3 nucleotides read TGCGCCAGCGAAGTGCAGGGCTGGGGCACCGGGGAGCTGTTTTTT. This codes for CASEVQGWGTGELFF.